Included here is one T cell receptor beta chain sequence, with context. V lost 1 base and J 0 bases, leaving 9 bases between the germline ends. The V gene's germline CDR1 is LNHDA and CDR2 SQIVND (reference sequence). The CDR3 sequence is 15 residues long. What went into each PCR as a spike was synthetic TCR analog templates. Only in-frame clones appear in the TCRdb table, and some are missing; sequencing was by immunoSEQ multiplex PCR. This sample has 30,000 to 40,000 clones, with around 90% found just once. The data originate from a study of PD-L1 blockade in urothelial cancer. Study context: Patients with male sex and bladder-origin urothelial cancer accounted for about 85% of the roughly 30 enrolled.

This rearrangement joins TRBV19 to TRBJ1-2; D is unresolved. Sequences were derived from PBMCs, sampled around atezolizumab (anti-PD-L1) treatment. This TCR was recovered from a man aged 70 or older with urothelial cancer. The CDR3 region is CASSIVHGSNYGYTF. The CDR3 DNA follows: TGTGCCAGTAGTATAGTCCATGGCTCTAACTATGGCTACACCTTC.